The 14 T cell receptor beta chains given below trace back to one sample, sequenced in a study of blood T cell repertoires in COVID-19. The data were produced by immunoSEQ multiplex PCR, yet TCRdb's version contains in-frame clones alone and is incomplete. Among 310,000 or so clones listed, 70% to 90% were seen once. The sequenced sample was PBMCs or T cells enriched from blood (not recorded which). The receptors stem from a middle-aged woman who had recovered from COVID-19.

V usage is TRBV7-2 and J usage is TRBJ2-7, with 7 nucleotides matching TRBD1. This CDR3 region has 14 residues. CDR1 SGHTA and CDR2 FQGNSA come from the germline V gene. Trimming took 5 bases from V and 0 from J; bases not matched to a gene: 4. CDR3: CASSIQGSSYEQYF. The CDR3 nucleotides are TGTGCCAGCAGCATACAGGGGAGCTCCTACGAGCAGTACTTC.

The chain combines TRBV11-3 with TRBJ2-5; D gene unclear. Trimming removed 8 bases at V and 1 base at J, with 14 bases between. The CDR3 loop spans 14 amino acids. Germline lookup yields CDR1 SGHNT and CDR2 YENEEA. CDR3 coding DNA: TGTGCCAGCTCGGCAGCGTGGCTCCAAGAGACCCAGTACTTC. This translates into CASSAAWLQETQYF.

This sequence joins TRBV27 and TRBJ2-7; 10 bases line up with TRBD1. The length of the CDR3 is 15 residues. CDR1 MNHEY and CDR2 SMNVEV come from the germline V gene (reference sequence). V trimming: 3 bases; J trimming: 3 bases; junction bases outside the gene matches: 5. This CDR3 is CASSFGTGEGYEQYF. Here the CDR3 DNA reads TGTGCCAGCAGTTTCGGGACAGGGGAAGGCTACGAGCAGTACTTC.

CDR3 DNA: TGCGCCAGCAGCCTAGTTTCAACTAATGAAAAACTGTTTTTT. This codes for CASSLVSTNEKLFF. The V and J genes are TRBV5-1 and TRBJ1-4; no firm D call. This CDR3 has 14 amino acids. CDR1 is SGHRS, CDR2 YFSETQ, per germline. The V and J ends lost 4 bases and 0 bases respectively, with 7 bases between them.

This clone was observed a single time. The chain carries TRBV6-2 or TRBV6-3 and TRBJ2-1, with TRBD2 identical over 7 bases. V gave up 2 bases and J gave up 5 bases; unmatched junction bases: 9. The CDR3 is 16 residues long. Germline V gives CDR1 MNHEY, CDR2 SVGEGT. The CDR3 region is CASSYSAQRGNNEQFF. CDR3 nucleotide sequence: TGTGCCAGCAGTTACAGCGCTCAGCGGGGAAACAATGAGCAGTTCTTC.

The CDR3 reads CASSVGGLPYEQYF. CDR3 coding DNA: TGTGCCAGCAGCGTAGGGGGACTCCCCTACGAGCAGTACTTC. This rearrangement joins TRBV9 to TRBJ2-7, with D tentatively TRBD2 (6 bases). The V and J ends lost 0 bases and 2 bases respectively, with 9 bases between them. The germline V gene encodes CDR1 SGDLS and CDR2 YYNGEE. This CDR3 is 14 amino acids long.

This sequence joins TRBV15 and TRBJ1-2; D gene unclear. The CDR3 is 14 residues long. CDR1 and CDR2 (germline): LNHNV, YYDKDF (reference sequence). Trimming removed 1 base at V and 2 bases at J, with 8 bases between. CDR3: CATSRVAANYGYTF. CDR3 nucleotide sequence: TGTGCCACCAGCAGAGTAGCTGCCAACTATGGCTACACCTTC.

V usage is TRBV3-1 (or the pseudogene TRBV3-2) and J usage is TRBJ1-2; TRBD1 aligns across 12 bases. The CDR3 is 14 residues long. Germline V gives CDR1 LGHDT, CDR2 YNNKEL (reference sequence). With 6 bases clipped from V and 4 bases from J, the junction kept 3 bases outside the gene matches. CDR3 loop: CASRGTGGAYGYTF. In nucleotides, the CDR3 is TGTGCCAGCAGGGGGACAGGGGGCGCCTATGGCTACACCTTC.

The CDR3 DNA is TGCGCCAGCAGCACATCGGGATTAGTTAACGAGCAGTACTTC. This sequence encodes CASSTSGLVNEQYF. The rearrangement links TRBV5-1 to TRBJ2-7; D possibly corresponds to TRBD2 (5 bases). This CDR3 comprises 14 residues. Per the germline V gene, CDR1 is SGHRS and CDR2 is YFSETQ. V dropped 4 bases and J dropped 5 bases, with 16 bases sitting between them.

The chain recombines TRBV12-3 or TRBV12-4 with TRBJ1-2; D unresolved. V gave up 5 bases and J gave up 0 bases, with 4 bases separating them. CDR3 size: 12 residues. CDR3 amino acids: CASSQSNYGYTF. The CDR3 nucleotides read TGTGCCAGCAGTCAATCTAACTATGGCTACACCTTC.

This clone was seen once. This chain connects TRBV16 to TRBJ2-7; a possible D gene is TRBD1 (5 bases). Germline assignment: CDR1 KGHSY and CDR2 FQNENV. The V end was cut by 0 bases, the J end by 0 bases, with 9 bases between. The length of the CDR3 is 15 residues. The CDR3 spells CASSQSQGSSYEQYF. DNA for the CDR3: TGTGCCAGCAGCCAATCTCAGGGTAGCTCCTACGAGCAGTACTTC.

This chain links TRBV4-2 with TRBJ2-7, with D maybe TRBD1 (5 bases). The germline V gene encodes CDR1 LGHNA and CDR2 YNFKEQ. The CDR3 sequence is 13 residues long. V was cut by 2 bases and J by 6 bases, with 11 bases left in between. CDR3 sequence (DNA): TGTGCCAGCAGCCAAATGACAGTCCGCGAGCAGTACTTC. Translated: CASSQMTVREQYF.

The genes are TRBV24-1 and TRBJ2-6, with 8 bases fitting TRBD1. The germline gives CDR1 KGHDR, CDR2 SFDVKD. The CDR3 contains 15 residues. Trimming cost V 8 bases and J 4 bases; bases outside gene matches: 6. The CDR3 coding sequence is TGTGCCACCACCTCAGGGGGCTCCGGGGCCAACGTCCTGACTTTC. This translates into CATTSGGSGANVLTF.

The chain uses TRBV28 and TRBJ2-1; 10 bases fit TRBD1. Germline-derived CDR1 and CDR2 are MDHEN and SYDVKM. This CDR3 is built from 18 residues. The V and J ends lost 6 bases and 0 bases, in that order; junction bases with no gene match: 11. CDR3 region: CASRPGQGRPSSYNEQFF. The CDR3 region has the DNA TGTGCCAGCAGGCCGGGACAGGGGAGGCCGAGCTCCTACAATGAGCAGTTCTTC.